A selection of T cell receptor beta chains follows, all from one sample in a study of T-cell memory formation after mild COVID-19. TCRdb processed the 5' RACE reads anew with MiXCR; each CDR3 protein has one entry. The sample has 540,000 or so distinct CDR3 sequences, roughly 22% seen once. The sample comprised PBMCs or a T cell subset sorted from them (not recorded which). These TCRs come from an adult woman who had mild COVID-19 (a few samples of this study predate the infection). Cell type and time point are not known. Both conserved end residues are part of each CDR3. Fields, in order: V gene, D gene, clone size, J gene, CDR3 protein, CDR3 DNA. D genes are given only for firm matches. Some rows mark clone size as missing; the rest say once, few, many or name a class of expanded clone.

v_gene: TRBV9; d_gene: TRBD1; abundance: few; j_gene: TRBJ2-1; CDR3aa: CASSEDRASYNEQFF; CDR3nt: TGTGCCAGCAGCGAAGACAGGGCCTCCTACAATGAGCAGTTCTTC
v_gene: TRBV12-3/TRBV12-4; d_gene: TRBD1; abundance: NA; j_gene: TRBJ2-6; CDR3aa: CASRKTGVTADGANVLTF; CDR3nt: TGTGCCAGCAGAAAGACAGGGGTAACTGCGGACGGGGCCAACGTCCTGACTTTC
v_gene: TRBV2; d_gene: NA; abundance: few; j_gene: TRBJ2-7; CDR3aa: CASSLLNRYEQYF; CDR3nt: TGTGCCAGCAGCCTACTAAATCGCTACGAGCAGTACTTC
v_gene: TRBV4-1; d_gene: NA; abundance: few; j_gene: TRBJ2-1; CDR3aa: CASSQEGMLNEQFF; CDR3nt: TGCGCCAGCAGCCAAGAAGGTATGTTAAATGAGCAGTTCTTC
v_gene: TRBV20-1; d_gene: NA; abundance: NA; j_gene: TRBJ2-1; CDR3aa: CSARGATPATYNEQFF; CDR3nt: TGCAGTGCTAGAGGAGCAACACCTGCAACCTACAATGAGCAGTTCTTC
v_gene: TRBV20-1; d_gene: TRBD1; abundance: NA; j_gene: TRBJ1-1; CDR3aa: CSAKRGPNTEAFF; CDR3nt: TGCAGTGCTAAAAGGGGGCCGAACACTGAAGCTTTCTTT
v_gene: TRBV5-5; d_gene: NA; abundance: few; j_gene: TRBJ2-5; CDR3aa: CASSSQRGGQETQYF; CDR3nt: TGTGCCAGCAGCTCTCAGCGTGGGGGCCAAGAGACCCAGTACTTC
v_gene: TRBV5-1; d_gene: TRBD1; abundance: once; j_gene: TRBJ1-2; CDR3aa: CASSLAPGTGGVNGYTF; CDR3nt: TGCGCCAGCAGCTTGGCGCCCGGGACAGGGGGCGTGAATGGCTACACCTTC
v_gene: TRBV12-3/TRBV12-4; d_gene: NA; abundance: many; j_gene: TRBJ2-1; CDR3aa: CASIREPYNEQFF; CDR3nt: TGTGCCAGCATTCGGGAGCCCTACAATGAGCAGTTCTTC
v_gene: TRBV19; d_gene: TRBD2; abundance: few; j_gene: TRBJ2-1; CDR3aa: CASSVSGVFHNEQFF; CDR3nt: TGTGCCAGTAGTGTCAGCGGGGTATTCCACAATGAGCAGTTCTTC
v_gene: TRBV24-1; d_gene: NA; abundance: few; j_gene: TRBJ1-4; CDR3aa: CATSDGVREKLFF; CDR3nt: TGTGCCACCAGTGATGGGGTCCGAGAAAAACTGTTTTTT
v_gene: TRBV6-1; d_gene: NA; abundance: few; j_gene: TRBJ2-5; CDR3aa: CASSEGGQRGETQYF; CDR3nt: TGTGCCAGCAGTGAAGGAGGTCAAAGGGGAGAGACCCAGTACTTC
v_gene: TRBV5-4; d_gene: TRBD2; abundance: many; j_gene: TRBJ2-7; CDR3aa: CASSFASGSYEQYF; CDR3nt: TGTGCCAGCAGCTTCGCTAGCGGCTCCTACGAGCAGTACTTC
v_gene: TRBV4-3; d_gene: TRBD2; abundance: NA; j_gene: TRBJ2-7; CDR3aa: CASSQAVTSGRSSYEQYF; CDR3nt: TGCGCCAGCAGCCAAGCTGTGACTAGCGGGAGGTCCTCCTACGAGCAGTACTTC
v_gene: TRBV5-1; d_gene: TRBD1; abundance: NA; j_gene: TRBJ2-4; CDR3aa: CASSPGQGAVGYIQYF; CDR3nt: TGCGCCAGCAGCCCGGGACAGGGGGCCGTCGGGTACATTCAGTACTTC
v_gene: TRBV5-1; d_gene: NA; abundance: NA; j_gene: TRBJ1-1; CDR3aa: CASSSGTWTIGAEAFF; CDR3nt: TGCGCCAGCAGCTCCGGGACATGGACTATTGGCGCTGAAGCTTTCTTT
v_gene: TRBV4-3; d_gene: TRBD1; abundance: NA; j_gene: TRBJ1-5; CDR3aa: CASSQDSGQGGLPQHF; CDR3nt: TGCGCCAGCAGCCAAGATTCGGGGCAGGGGGGCCTTCCCCAGCATTTT
v_gene: TRBV24-1; d_gene: NA; abundance: NA; j_gene: TRBJ2-2; CDR3aa: CATSDYRGELFF; CDR3nt: TGTGCCACCAGTGATTACCGCGGGGAGCTGTTTTTT
v_gene: TRBV5-4; d_gene: NA; abundance: few; j_gene: TRBJ2-3; CDR3aa: CASSFGGVDTQYF; CDR3nt: TGTGCCAGCAGCTTTGGGGGAGTAGATACGCAGTATTTT
v_gene: TRBV18; d_gene: TRBD2; abundance: NA; j_gene: TRBJ2-1; CDR3aa: CASSRTGERGPLSSYNEQFF; CDR3nt: TGTGCCAGCTCTCGAACCGGGGAGCGGGGGCCACTCAGCTCCTACAATGAGCAGTTCTTC
v_gene: TRBV28; d_gene: TRBD1; abundance: NA; j_gene: TRBJ2-5; CDR3aa: CASSLPSGQGEETQYF; CDR3nt: TGTGCCAGCAGTTTACCCTCTGGACAGGGGGAAGAGACCCAGTACTTC
v_gene: TRBV6-2/TRBV6-3; d_gene: TRBD2; abundance: NA; j_gene: TRBJ2-5; CDR3aa: CASRHSTSGGWETQYF; CDR3nt: TGTGCCAGCAGACATTCCACTAGCGGAGGGTGGGAGACCCAGTACTTC
v_gene: TRBV7-9; d_gene: NA; abundance: NA; j_gene: TRBJ2-1; CDR3aa: CASSPGWVVDEQFF; CDR3nt: TGTGCCAGCAGCCCGGGGTGGGTAGTGGATGAGCAGTTCTTC
v_gene: TRBV5-1; d_gene: NA; abundance: few; j_gene: TRBJ2-1; CDR3aa: CASSWGAPRYNEQFF; CDR3nt: TGCGCCAGCAGCTGGGGGGCCCCGAGATACAATGAGCAGTTCTTC
v_gene: TRBV10-3; d_gene: NA; abundance: NA; j_gene: TRBJ1-2; CDR3aa: CAISAWGSTNYGYTF; CDR3nt: TGTGCCATCAGTGCTTGGGGCAGTACTAACTATGGCTACACCTTC
v_gene: TRBV9; d_gene: NA; abundance: NA; j_gene: TRBJ2-6; CDR3aa: CASSVEVRANVLTF; CDR3nt: TGTGCCAGCAGCGTAGAGGTACGGGCCAACGTCCTGACTTTC
v_gene: TRBV9; d_gene: TRBD2; abundance: NA; j_gene: TRBJ2-1; CDR3aa: CASSETSGSVHEQFF; CDR3nt: TGTGCCAGCAGCGAGACTAGCGGGAGCGTCCATGAGCAGTTCTTC
v_gene: TRBV18; d_gene: NA; abundance: NA; j_gene: TRBJ2-2; CDR3aa: CASSPPGRELFF; CDR3nt: TGTGCCAGCTCACCACCGGGCAGGGAGCTGTTTTTT
v_gene: TRBV29-1; d_gene: NA; abundance: many; j_gene: TRBJ2-7; CDR3aa: CSVGAGVGQYF; CDR3nt: TGCAGCGTAGGGGCCGGTGTAGGGCAGTACTTC
v_gene: TRBV12-3/TRBV12-4; d_gene: TRBD2; abundance: NA; j_gene: TRBJ2-7; CDR3aa: CASSSTSVSRYEQYF; CDR3nt: TGTGCCAGCAGTTCGACTAGCGTGAGCCGGTACGAGCAGTACTTC
v_gene: TRBV19; d_gene: NA; abundance: NA; j_gene: TRBJ2-7; CDR3aa: CASSTTWGRIYEQYF; CDR3nt: TGTGCCAGTAGTACCACCTGGGGGAGGATCTACGAGCAGTACTTC
v_gene: TRBV24-1; d_gene: NA; abundance: NA; j_gene: TRBJ2-3; CDR3aa: CATSDSGSPYPTDTQYF; CDR3nt: TGTGCCACCAGTGATTCCGGCAGCCCATACCCCACAGATACGCAGTATTTT
v_gene: TRBV10-3; d_gene: TRBD1; abundance: many; j_gene: TRBJ2-1; CDR3aa: CAISESGVTGGYNEQFF; CDR3nt: TGTGCCATCAGTGAGTCTGGTGTAACAGGGGGCTACAATGAGCAGTTCTTC
v_gene: TRBV6-5; d_gene: NA; abundance: NA; j_gene: TRBJ1-2; CDR3aa: CASRDGANGYTF; CDR3nt: TGTGCCAGCAGGGACGGTGCTAATGGCTACACCTTC
v_gene: TRBV7-9; d_gene: TRBD1; abundance: few; j_gene: TRBJ1-1; CDR3aa: CASSPPGQGVNTEAFF; CDR3nt: TGTGCCAGCAGCCCGCCCGGACAGGGAGTAAACACTGAAGCTTTCTTT
v_gene: TRBV3-1; d_gene: TRBD2; abundance: NA; j_gene: TRBJ2-3; CDR3aa: CASSQDTLAGDTQYF; CDR3nt: TGTGCCAGCAGCCAAGATACGCTAGCGGGGGATACGCAGTATTTT
v_gene: TRBV27; d_gene: NA; abundance: NA; j_gene: TRBJ2-7; CDR3aa: CASSWGATSYEQYF; CDR3nt: TGTGCCAGCAGTTGGGGGGCTACCTCCTACGAGCAGTACTTC
v_gene: TRBV6-1; d_gene: TRBD2; abundance: few; j_gene: TRBJ2-1; CDR3aa: CASSELAGLNNEQFF; CDR3nt: TGTGCCAGCAGTGAACTAGCGGGGTTGAACAATGAGCAGTTCTTC
v_gene: TRBV28; d_gene: NA; abundance: few; j_gene: TRBJ2-1; CDR3aa: CASSLDRWRVSEQFF; CDR3nt: TGTGCCAGCAGTTTAGACAGGTGGCGGGTTAGTGAGCAGTTCTTC
v_gene: TRBV27; d_gene: NA; abundance: few; j_gene: TRBJ1-2; CDR3aa: CASSKPGRNHYGYTF; CDR3nt: TGTGCCAGCTCGAAGCCCGGACGCAACCACTATGGCTACACCTTC
v_gene: TRBV7-9; d_gene: TRBD1; abundance: NA; j_gene: TRBJ1-1; CDR3aa: CALSYRGTEAFF; CDR3nt: TGTGCTCTGAGTTACAGGGGCACTGAAGCTTTCTTT